The rows below give T cell receptor beta chains drawn from one sample of a study of vaccination and CD4 T cells after COVID-19. One entry per CDR3 protein, called by TCRdb with MiXCR from the PCR reads. In the table there are about 21,000 distinct CDR3 sequences, more than 45% of which are singletons. The source was CD4+ T cells from blood, collected before SARS-CoV-2 vaccination. The receptors were sampled from a human donor who had recovered from COVID-19. Each CDR3 is given with its conserved first and last residue. Each record gives: J gene, V gene, CDR3 protein.

TRBJ2-5,TRBV28,CASSSSTARGTQYF
TRBJ1-5,TRBV6-1,CASSPGIVKTRRYQPQHF
TRBJ2-1,TRBV28,CVSSSLPGASYNEQFF
TRBJ2-3,TRBV6-5,CASSYSLGSTDTQYF
TRBJ1-5,TRBV6-1,CASRTLNQPQHF
TRBJ2-2,TRBV20-1,CSARDLAGDTGELFF
TRBJ2-7,TRBV7-9,CASSRSRGQGPRAKKYF
TRBJ2-5,TRBV2,CARRGDNRDRSQETQYF
TRBJ2-7,TRBV20-1,CGAPRTGSSYEQYF
TRBJ2-2,TRBV18,CASSPRQGPGELFF
TRBJ2-2,TRBV7-6,CASRATTATGELFF
TRBJ1-3,TRBV20-1,CSAPVVGRHSGNTIYF
TRBJ1-5,TRBV29-1,CSVVAGRNQPQHF
TRBJ1-2,TRBV20-1,CSARVVDRGSGYTF
TRBJ2-3,TRBV20-1,CSAREFGREDHYPYF
TRBJ2-7,TRBV5-4,CASAFDKGPYEQYF
TRBJ2-5,TRBV7-3,CASSAGQEETQYF
TRBJ1-1,TRBV10-1,CASRVGGVMNTEAFF
TRBJ2-2,TRBV15,CATSRDRGQENTGELFF
TRBJ2-7,TRBV18,CASSPDLPGQGYEQYF
TRBJ1-6,TRBV20-1,CSAPGGETYNSPLHF
TRBJ2-7,TRBV29-1,CSVGRTGYEQYF
TRBJ1-1,TRBV12-3/TRBV12-4,CASVRGHSNTEAFF
TRBJ1-2,TRBV6-1,CASPAGGVSNYGYTF
TRBJ1-5,TRBV2,CASSVAGNNQPQHF
TRBJ1-4,TRBV6-1,CASQGVGEKLFF
TRBJ1-6,TRBV20-1,CSAHSSGGQGDSPLHF
TRBJ1-3,TRBV6-2/TRBV6-3,CASRHRSSGNTIYF
TRBJ2-3,TRBV15,CATSLPGSGITDTQYF
TRBJ1-5,TRBV7-9,CASSSQGNQPQHF
TRBJ2-1,TRBV6-5,CASRYRVSQQFF
TRBJ1-2,TRBV5-5,CASSFGQGRYGYTF
TRBJ1-2,TRBV20-1,CSAGRPNYGYTF
TRBJ2-1,TRBV5-1,CASSLTSGSSYNEQFF
TRBJ1-4,TRBV5-1,CASSLQGSDEKLFF
TRBJ2-5,TRBV7-3,CASSFRGQSQETQYF